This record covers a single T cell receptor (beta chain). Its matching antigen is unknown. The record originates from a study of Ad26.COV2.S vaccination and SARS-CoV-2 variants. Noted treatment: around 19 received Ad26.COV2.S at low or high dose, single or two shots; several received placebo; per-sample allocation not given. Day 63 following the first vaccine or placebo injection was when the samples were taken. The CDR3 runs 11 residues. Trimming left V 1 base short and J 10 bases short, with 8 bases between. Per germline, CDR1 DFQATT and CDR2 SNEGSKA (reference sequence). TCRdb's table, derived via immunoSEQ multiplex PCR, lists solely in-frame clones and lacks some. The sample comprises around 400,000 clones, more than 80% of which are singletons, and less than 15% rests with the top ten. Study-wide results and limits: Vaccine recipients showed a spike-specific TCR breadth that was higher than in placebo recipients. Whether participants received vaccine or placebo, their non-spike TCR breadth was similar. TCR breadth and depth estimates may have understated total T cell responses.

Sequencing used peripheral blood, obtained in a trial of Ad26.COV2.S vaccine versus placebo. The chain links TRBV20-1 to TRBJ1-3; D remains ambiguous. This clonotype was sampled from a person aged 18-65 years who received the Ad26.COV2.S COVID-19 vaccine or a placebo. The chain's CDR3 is CSARGERTIYF. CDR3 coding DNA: TGCAGTGCTAGAGGCGAAAGAACCATATATTTT.